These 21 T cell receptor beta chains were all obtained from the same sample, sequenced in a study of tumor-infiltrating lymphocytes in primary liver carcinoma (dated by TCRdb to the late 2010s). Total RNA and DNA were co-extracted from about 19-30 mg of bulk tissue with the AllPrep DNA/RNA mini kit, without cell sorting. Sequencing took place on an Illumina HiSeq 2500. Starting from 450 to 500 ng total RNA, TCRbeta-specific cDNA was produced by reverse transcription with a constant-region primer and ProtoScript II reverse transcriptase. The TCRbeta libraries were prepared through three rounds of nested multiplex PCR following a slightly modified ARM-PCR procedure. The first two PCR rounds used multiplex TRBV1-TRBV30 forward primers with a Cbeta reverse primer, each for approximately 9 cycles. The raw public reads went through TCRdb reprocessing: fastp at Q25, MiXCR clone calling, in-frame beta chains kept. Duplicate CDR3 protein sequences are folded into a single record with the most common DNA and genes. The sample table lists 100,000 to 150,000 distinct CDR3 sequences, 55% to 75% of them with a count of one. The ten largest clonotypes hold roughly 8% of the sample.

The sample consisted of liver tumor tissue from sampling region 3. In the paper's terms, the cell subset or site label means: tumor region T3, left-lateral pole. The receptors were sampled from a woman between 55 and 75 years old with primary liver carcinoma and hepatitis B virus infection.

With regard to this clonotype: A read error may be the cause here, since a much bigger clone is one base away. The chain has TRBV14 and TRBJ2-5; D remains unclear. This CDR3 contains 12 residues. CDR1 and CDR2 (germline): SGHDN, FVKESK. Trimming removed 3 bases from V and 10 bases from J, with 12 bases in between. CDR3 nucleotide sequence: TGTGCCAGCAGCCAGGAATTTTCGGTCCAGTACTTC. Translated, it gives CASSQEFSVQYF.

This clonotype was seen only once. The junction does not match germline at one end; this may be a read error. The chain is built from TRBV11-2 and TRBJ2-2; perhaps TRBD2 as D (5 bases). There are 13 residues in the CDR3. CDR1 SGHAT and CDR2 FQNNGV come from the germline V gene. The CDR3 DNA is TGTACCAGCAGCTTAGGTAGGACTGGGGAGCTGTCTTTT. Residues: CTSSLGRTGELSF. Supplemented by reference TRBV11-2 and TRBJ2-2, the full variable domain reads EAGVAQSPRYKIIEKRQSVAFWCNPISGHATLYWYQQILGQGPKLLIQFQNNGVVDDSQLPKDRFSAERLKGVDSTLKIQPAKLEDSAVYLCTSSLGRTGELSFGEGSRLTVL.

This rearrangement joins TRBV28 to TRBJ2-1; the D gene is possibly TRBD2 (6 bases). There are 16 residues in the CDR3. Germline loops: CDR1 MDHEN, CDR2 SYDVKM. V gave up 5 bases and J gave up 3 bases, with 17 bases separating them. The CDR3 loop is CASSGARDSRYNEQFF. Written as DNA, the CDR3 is TGTGCCAGCAGTGGGGCCCGGGACTCCCGCTACAATGAGCAGTTCTTC.

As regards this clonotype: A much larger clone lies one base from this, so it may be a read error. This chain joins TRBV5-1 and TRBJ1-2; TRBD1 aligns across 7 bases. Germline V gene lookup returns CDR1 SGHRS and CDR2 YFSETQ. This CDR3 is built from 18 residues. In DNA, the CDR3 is TGCGCCAGCAGTCCGAATCCAGGGGGGACGAATCTTAACTATGGCTACGCCTTC. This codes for CASSPNPGGTNLNYGYAF.

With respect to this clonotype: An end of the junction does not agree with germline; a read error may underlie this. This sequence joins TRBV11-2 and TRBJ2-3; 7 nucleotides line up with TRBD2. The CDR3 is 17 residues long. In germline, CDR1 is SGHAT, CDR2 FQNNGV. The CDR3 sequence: CATSLRGLTYTSDTQYF. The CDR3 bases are TGTGCCACCAGCCTAAGGGGACTAACGTACACGTCAGATACGCAATATTTT.

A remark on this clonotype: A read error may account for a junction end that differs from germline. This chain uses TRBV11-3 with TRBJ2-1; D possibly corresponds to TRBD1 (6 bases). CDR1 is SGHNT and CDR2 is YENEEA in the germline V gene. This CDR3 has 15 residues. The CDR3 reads CTSNFGDTAYNEQFF. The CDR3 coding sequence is TGTACCAGCAACTTTGGGGACACAGCCTACAATGAGCAGTTCTTC.

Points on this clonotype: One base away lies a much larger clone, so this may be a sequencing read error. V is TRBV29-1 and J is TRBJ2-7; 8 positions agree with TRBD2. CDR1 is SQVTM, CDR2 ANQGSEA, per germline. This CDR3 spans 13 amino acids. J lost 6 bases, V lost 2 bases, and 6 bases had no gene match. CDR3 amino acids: CSVEPGLGSEQYV. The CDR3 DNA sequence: TGCAGCGTTGAACCGGGACTAGGGAGCGAGCAGTACGTC.

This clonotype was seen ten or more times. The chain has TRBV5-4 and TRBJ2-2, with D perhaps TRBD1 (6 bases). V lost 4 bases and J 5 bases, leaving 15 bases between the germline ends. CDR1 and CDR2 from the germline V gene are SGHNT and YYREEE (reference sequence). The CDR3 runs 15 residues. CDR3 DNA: TGTGCCAGCAGCCCACAGGGTGGGGGAACCGGGGAGCTGTTTTTT. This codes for CASSPQGGGTGELFF. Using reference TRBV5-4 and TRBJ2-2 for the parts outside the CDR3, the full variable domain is ETGVTQSPTHLIKTRGQQVTLRCSSQSGHNTVSWYQQALGQGPQFIFQYYREEENGRGNFPPRFSGLQFPNYSSELNVNALELDDSALYLCASSPQGGGTGELFFGEGSRLTVL.

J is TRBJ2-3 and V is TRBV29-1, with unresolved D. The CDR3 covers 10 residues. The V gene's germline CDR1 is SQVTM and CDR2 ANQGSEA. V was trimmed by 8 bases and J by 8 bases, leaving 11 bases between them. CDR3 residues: CSTDSGTQYF. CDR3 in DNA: TGCAGCACTGACTCTGGTACGCAGTATTTT.

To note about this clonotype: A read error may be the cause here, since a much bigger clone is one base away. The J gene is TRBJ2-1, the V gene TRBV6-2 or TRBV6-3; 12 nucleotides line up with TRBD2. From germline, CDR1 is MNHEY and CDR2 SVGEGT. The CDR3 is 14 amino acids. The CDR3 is CASSRLAGANEKFF. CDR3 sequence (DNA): TGTGCCAGCAGTAGACTAGCGGGAGCCAATGAGAAGTTCTTC.

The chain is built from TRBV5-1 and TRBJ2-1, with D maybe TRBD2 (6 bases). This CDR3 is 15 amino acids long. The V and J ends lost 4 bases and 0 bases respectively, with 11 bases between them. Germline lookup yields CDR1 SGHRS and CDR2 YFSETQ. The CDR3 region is CASSEVGSSYNEQFF. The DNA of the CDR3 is TGCGCCAGCAGCGAGGTCGGGAGCTCCTACAATGAGCAGTTCTTC.

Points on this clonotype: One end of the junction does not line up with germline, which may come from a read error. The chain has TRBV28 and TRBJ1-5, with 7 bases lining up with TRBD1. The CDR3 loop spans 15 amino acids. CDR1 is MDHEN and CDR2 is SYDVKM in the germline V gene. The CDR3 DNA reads TGTGCCAGCAGGTTTTCAGGGGGTAGTAATCAGCCCCAACAATTT. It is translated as CASRFSGGSNQPQQF. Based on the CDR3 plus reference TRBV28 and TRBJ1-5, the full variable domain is DVKVTQSSRYLVKRTGEKVFLECVQDMDHENMFWYRQDPGLGLRLIYFSYDVKMKEKGDIPEGYSVSREKKERFSLILESASTNQTSMYLCASRFSGGSNQPQQFGDGTRLSIL.

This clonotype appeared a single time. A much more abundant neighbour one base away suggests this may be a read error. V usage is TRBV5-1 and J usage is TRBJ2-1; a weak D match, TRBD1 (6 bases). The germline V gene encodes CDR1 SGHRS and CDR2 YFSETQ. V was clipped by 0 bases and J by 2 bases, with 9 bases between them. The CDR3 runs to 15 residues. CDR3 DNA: TGCGCCAGCAGCTTGGGGACAGTCCCCTACAATGAGCAGTTCTTC. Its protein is CASSLGTVPYNEQFF. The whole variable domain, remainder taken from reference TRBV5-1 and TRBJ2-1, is KAGVTQTPRYLIKTRGQQVTLSCSPISGHRSVSWYQQTPGQGLQFLFEYFSETQRNKGNFPGRFSGRQFSNSRSEMNVSTLELGDSALYLCASSLGTVPYNEQFFGPGTRLTVL.

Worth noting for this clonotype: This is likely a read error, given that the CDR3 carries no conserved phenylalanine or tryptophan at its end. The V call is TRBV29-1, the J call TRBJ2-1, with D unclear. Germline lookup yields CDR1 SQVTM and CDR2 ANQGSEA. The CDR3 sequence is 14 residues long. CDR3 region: CGVPARSSYNEQFI. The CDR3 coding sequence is TGCGGCGTTCCAGCGAGGAGCTCCTACAATGAGCAGTTCATC.

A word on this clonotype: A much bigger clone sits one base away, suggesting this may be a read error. CDR3 coding DNA: TGTGCCAGCAGTTACTCCCAGGGTCTCTACGAGCAGTACTTC. This encodes CASSYSQGLYEQYF. The chain couples TRBV6-6 to TRBJ2-7; TRBD1 might be the D (5 bases). This CDR3 comprises 14 residues. Germline-derived CDR1 and CDR2 are MNHNY and SVGAGI (reference sequence). Trimming removed 0 bases from V and 3 bases from J, with 9 bases in between.

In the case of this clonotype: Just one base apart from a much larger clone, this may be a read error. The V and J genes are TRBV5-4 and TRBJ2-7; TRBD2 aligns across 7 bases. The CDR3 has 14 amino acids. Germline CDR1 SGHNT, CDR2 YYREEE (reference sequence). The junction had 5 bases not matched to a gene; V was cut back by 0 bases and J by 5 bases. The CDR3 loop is CASSLEASGHEQYF. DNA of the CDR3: TGTGCCAGCAGCTTGGAGGCTAGCGGCCACGAGCAGTACTTC.

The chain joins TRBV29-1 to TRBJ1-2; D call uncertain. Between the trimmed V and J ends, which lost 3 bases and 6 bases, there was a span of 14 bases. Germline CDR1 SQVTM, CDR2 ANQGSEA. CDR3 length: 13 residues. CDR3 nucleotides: TGCAGCGTTGAGGTTGGGCGCCTGCATGGCTACACCTTC. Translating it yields CSVEVGRLHGYTF.

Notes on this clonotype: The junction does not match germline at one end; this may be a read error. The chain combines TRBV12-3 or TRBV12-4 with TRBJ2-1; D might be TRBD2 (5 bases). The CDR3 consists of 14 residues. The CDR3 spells CASSPSLSFNEQFF. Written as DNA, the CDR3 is TGTGCAAGCAGCCCTAGCCTCTCCTTCAATGAGCAGTTCTTC.

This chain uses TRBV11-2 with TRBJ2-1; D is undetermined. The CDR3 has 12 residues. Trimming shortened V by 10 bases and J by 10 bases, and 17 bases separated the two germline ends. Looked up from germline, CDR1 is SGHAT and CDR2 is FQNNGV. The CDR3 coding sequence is TGTGCCAATAGCTTAGTAACAATAGAGCAGTTCTTC. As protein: CANSLVTIEQFF.

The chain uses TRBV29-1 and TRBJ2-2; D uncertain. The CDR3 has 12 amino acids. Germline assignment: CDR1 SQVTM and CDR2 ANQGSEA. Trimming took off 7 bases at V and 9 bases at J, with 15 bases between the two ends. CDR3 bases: TGCAGCGCACCAGAACACGCCTGGGAGCTGTTTTTT. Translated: CSAPEHAWELFF.

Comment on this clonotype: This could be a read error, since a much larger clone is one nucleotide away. Here the CDR3 reads CVSKGTTDTQYF. The CDR3 DNA sequence: TGTGTCAGCAAGGGGACCACAGATACGCAGTATTTT. The V call is TRBV2, the J call TRBJ2-3; D assignment may be TRBD1 or TRBD2 (5 bases each). This CDR3 has 12 residues. The V gene's germline CDR1 is SNHLY and CDR2 FYNNEI.